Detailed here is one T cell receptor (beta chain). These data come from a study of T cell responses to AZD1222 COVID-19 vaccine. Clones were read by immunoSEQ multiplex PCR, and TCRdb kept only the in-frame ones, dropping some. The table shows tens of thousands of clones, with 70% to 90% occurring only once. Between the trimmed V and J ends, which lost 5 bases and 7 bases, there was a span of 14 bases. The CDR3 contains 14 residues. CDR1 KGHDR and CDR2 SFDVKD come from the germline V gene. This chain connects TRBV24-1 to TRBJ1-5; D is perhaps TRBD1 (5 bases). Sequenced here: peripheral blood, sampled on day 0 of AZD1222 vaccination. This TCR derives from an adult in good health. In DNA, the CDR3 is TGTGCCACCAGTGGTAGGCAGGGAGGCCAGCCCCAGCATTTT. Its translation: CATSGRQGGQPQHF.